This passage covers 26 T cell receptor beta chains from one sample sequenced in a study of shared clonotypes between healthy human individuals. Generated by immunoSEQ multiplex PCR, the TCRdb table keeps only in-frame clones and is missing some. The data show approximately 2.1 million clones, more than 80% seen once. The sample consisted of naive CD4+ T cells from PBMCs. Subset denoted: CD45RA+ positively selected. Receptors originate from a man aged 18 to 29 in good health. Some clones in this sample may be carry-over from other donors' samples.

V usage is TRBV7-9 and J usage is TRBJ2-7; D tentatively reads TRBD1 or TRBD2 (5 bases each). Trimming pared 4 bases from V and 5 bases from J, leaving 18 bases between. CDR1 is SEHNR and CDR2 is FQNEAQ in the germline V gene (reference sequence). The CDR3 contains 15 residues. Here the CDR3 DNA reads TGTGCCAGCAGCTCGGGGTTGGGGGTAAGGGACGAGCAGTACTTC. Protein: CASSSGLGVRDEQYF.

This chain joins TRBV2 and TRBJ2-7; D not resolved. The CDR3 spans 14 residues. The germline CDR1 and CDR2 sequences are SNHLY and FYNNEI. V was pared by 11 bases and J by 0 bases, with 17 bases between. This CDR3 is CAVRRQPSSYEQYF. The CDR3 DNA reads TGTGCCGTCCGGAGACAACCGAGCTCCTACGAGCAGTACTTC.

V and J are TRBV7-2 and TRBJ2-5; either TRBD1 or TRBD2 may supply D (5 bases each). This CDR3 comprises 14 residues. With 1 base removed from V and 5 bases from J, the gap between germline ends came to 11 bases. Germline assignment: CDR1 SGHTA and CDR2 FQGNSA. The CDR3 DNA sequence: TGTGCCAGCAGCTTAGGTGGGGGATCGGAGACCCAGTACTTC. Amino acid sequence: CASSLGGGSETQYF.

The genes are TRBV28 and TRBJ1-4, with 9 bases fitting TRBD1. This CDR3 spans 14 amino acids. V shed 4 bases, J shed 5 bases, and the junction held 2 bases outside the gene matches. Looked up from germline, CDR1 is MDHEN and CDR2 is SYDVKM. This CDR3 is CASSSGTGNEKLFF. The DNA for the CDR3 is TGTGCCAGCAGTTCCGGGACAGGGAATGAAAAACTGTTTTTT.

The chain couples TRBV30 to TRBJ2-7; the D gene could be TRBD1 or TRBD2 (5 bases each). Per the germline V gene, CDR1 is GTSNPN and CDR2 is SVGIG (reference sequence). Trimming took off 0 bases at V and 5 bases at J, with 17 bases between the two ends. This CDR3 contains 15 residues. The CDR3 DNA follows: TGTGCCTGGAGTGTACTGGGCCCGGGGCTTGACGAGCAGTACTTC. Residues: CAWSVLGPGLDEQYF.

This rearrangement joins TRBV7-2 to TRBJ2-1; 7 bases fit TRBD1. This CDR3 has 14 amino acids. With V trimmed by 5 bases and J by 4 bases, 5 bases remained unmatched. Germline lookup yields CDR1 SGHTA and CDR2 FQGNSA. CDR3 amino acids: CASSRDSTYNEQFF. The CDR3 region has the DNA TGTGCCAGCAGCCGGGACAGCACATACAATGAGCAGTTCTTC.

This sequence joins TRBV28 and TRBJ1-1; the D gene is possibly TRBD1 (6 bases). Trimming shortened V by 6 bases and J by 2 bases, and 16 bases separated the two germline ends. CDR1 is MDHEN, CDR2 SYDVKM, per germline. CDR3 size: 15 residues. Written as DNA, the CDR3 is TGTGCCAGCAGAGCCGGGGGCAGGGGTAACACTGAAGCTTTCTTT. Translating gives CASRAGGRGNTEAFF.

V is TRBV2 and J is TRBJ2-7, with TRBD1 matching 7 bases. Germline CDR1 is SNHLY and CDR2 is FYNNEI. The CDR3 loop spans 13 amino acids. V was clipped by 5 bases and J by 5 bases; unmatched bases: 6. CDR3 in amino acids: CASSQRQGDEQYF. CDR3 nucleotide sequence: TGTGCCAGCAGTCAAAGACAGGGTGACGAGCAGTACTTC.

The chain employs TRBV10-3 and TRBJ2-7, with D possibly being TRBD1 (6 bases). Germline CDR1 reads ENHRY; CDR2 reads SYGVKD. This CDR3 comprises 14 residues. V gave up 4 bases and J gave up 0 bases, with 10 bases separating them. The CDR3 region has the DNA TGTGCCATCAGTGCGGGACAAGGCTCCTACGAGCAGTACTTC. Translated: CAISAGQGSYEQYF.

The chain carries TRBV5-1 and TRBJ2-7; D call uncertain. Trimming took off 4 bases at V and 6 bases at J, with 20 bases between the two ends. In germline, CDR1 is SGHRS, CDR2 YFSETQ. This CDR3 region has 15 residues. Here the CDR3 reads CASSIAGPQTGEQYF. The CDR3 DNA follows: TGCGCCAGCAGCATAGCCGGGCCCCAGACCGGCGAGCAGTACTTC.

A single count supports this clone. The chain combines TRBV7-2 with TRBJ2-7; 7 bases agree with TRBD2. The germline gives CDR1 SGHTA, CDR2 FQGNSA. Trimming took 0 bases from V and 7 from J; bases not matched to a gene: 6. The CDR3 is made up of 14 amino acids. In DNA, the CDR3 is TGTGCCAGCAGCTTAGCGGGAGGGCCGCGAGAGCAGTACTTC. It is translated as CASSLAGGPREQYF.

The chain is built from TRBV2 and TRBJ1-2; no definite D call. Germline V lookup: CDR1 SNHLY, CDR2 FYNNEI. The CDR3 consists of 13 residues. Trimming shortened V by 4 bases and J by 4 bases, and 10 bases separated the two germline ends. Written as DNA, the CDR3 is TGTGCCAGCAGTGGGTTGGGCCCCTATGGCTACACCTTC. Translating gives CASSGLGPYGYTF.

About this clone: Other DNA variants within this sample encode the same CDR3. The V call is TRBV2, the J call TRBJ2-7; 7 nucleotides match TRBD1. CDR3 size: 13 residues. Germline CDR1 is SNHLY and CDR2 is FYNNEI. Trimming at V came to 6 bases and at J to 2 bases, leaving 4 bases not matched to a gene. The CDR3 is CASRRDSPYEQYF. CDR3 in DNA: TGTGCCAGCAGGAGGGACAGTCCCTACGAGCAGTACTTC.

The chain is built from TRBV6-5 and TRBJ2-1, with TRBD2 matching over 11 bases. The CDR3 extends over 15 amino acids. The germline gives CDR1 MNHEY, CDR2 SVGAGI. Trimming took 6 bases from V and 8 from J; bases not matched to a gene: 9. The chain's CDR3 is CASSRGLAGGHEQFF. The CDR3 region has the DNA TGTGCCAGCAGCCGGGGGCTAGCGGGAGGTCATGAGCAGTTCTTC.

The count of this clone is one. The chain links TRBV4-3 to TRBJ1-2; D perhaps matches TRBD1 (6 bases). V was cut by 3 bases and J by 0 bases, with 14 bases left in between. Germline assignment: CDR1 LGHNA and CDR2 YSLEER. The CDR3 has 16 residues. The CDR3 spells CASSQVTGYANYGYTF. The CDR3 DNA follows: TGCGCCAGCAGCCAGGTTACAGGGTACGCTAACTATGGCTACACCTTC.

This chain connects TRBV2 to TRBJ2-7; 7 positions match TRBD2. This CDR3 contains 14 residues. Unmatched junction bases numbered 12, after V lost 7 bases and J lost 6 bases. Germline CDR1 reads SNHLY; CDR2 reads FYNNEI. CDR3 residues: CASTKGGSAFEQYF. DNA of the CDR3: TGTGCCAGCACAAAGGGCGGGAGCGCCTTCGAGCAGTACTTC.

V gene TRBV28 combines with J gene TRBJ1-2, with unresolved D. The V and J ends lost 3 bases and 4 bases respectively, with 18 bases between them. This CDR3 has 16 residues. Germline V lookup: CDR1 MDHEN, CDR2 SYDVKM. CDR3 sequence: CASSFPERAPFYGYTF. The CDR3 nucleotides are TGTGCCAGCAGTTTTCCTGAGAGGGCCCCTTTCTATGGCTACACCTTC.

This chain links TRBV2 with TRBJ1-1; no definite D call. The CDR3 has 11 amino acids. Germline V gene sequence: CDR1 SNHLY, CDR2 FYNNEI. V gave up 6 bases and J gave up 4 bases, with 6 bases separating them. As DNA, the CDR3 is TGTGCCAGCAGGCAGTCCACTGAAGCTTTCTTT. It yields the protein CASRQSTEAFF.

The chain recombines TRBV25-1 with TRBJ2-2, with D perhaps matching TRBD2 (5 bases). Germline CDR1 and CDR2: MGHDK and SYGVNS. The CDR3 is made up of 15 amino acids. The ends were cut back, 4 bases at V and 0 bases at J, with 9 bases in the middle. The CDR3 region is CASSAPGSNTGELFF. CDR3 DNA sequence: TGTGCCAGCAGTGCCCCGGGGTCGAACACCGGGGAGCTGTTTTTT.

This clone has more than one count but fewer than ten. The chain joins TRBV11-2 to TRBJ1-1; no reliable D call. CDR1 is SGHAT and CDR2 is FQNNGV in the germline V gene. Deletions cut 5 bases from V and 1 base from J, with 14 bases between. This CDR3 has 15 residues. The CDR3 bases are TGTGCCAGCAGCCTCCGCCTTATAAGGAACACTGAAGCTTTCTTT. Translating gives CASSLRLIRNTEAFF.

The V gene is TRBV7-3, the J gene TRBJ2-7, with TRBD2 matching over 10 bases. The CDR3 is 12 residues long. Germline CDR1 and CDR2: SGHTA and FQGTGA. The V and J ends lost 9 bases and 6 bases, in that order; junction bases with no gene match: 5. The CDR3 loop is CARLAGEAEQYF. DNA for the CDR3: TGTGCCAGGCTAGCGGGAGAGGCCGAGCAGTACTTC.

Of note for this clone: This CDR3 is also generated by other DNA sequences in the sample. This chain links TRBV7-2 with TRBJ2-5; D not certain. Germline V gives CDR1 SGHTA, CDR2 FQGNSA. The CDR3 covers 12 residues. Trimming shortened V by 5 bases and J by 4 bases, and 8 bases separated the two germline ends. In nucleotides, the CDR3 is TGTGCCAGCAGCCCGACCCGAGAGACCCAGTACTTC. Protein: CASSPTRETQYF.

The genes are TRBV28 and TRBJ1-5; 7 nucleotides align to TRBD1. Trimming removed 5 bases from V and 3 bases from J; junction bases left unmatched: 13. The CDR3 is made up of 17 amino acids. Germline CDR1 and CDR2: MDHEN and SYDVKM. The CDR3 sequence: CASSTPSKGQLNQPQHF. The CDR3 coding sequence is TGTGCCAGCAGTACCCCATCAAAGGGACAGCTCAATCAGCCCCAGCATTTT.

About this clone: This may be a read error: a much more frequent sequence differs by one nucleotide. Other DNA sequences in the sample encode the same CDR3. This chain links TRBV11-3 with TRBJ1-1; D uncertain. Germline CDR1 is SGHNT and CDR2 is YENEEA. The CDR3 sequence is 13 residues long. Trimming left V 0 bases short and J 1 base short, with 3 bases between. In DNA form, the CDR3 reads TGTGCCAGCAGCTTAGACAGGAACACTGAAGCTTTCTTT. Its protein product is CASSLDRNTEAFF.

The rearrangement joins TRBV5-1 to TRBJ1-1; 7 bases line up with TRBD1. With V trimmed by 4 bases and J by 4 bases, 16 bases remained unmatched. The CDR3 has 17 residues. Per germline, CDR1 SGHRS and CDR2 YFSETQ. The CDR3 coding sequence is TGCGCCAGCAGCCGAGAAGGAACAGGGGCAGGGATCACTGAAGCTTTCTTT. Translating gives CASSREGTGAGITEAFF.

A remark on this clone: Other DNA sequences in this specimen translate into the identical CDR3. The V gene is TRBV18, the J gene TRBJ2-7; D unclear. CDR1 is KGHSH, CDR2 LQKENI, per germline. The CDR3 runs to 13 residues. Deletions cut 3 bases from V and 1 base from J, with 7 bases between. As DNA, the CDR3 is TGTGCCAGCTCACCGGCCAATTCCTACGAGCAGTACTTC. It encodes CASSPANSYEQYF.